This T cell receptor beta chain derives from a study of blood T cell repertoires in COVID-19. Overall study context: Collection of acute and convalescent COVID-19 samples took place in the United States, Italy and Spain. Sources were T cells, B-cell-depleted T cells, or PBMCs; the material itself was cDNA or gDNA.

This clone has only one observation. Seattle researchers signed up patients amid active infection and tracked them longitudinally. Authors' analysis steps: Estimated nucleated cell counts came from reference gene primer amplification. The repertoire was sequenced with immunoSEQ multiplex PCR; TCRdb's copy has only in-frame clones and lacks some. V and J calls and clone size are copied from that table; D and trimming were computed from the DNA. The sample records about 160,000 clones, about 90% being singletons. Germline V gene data show CDR1 as MNHEY and CDR2 as SVGAGI. This CDR3 has 15 amino acids. J was trimmed by 5 bases and V by 4 bases; bases with no gene match: 8.

The gene calls are TRBV6-5 and TRBJ1-1; 9 bases map to TRBD1. The sample comprised peripheral blood. The clonotype originates from a man aged 25 to 45 with COVID-19, enrolled during active disease. DNA for the CDR3: TGTGCCAGCAGTTCGGAACAGGGGGCTTGGACTGAAGCTTTCTTT. This translates into CASSSEQGAWTEAFF.